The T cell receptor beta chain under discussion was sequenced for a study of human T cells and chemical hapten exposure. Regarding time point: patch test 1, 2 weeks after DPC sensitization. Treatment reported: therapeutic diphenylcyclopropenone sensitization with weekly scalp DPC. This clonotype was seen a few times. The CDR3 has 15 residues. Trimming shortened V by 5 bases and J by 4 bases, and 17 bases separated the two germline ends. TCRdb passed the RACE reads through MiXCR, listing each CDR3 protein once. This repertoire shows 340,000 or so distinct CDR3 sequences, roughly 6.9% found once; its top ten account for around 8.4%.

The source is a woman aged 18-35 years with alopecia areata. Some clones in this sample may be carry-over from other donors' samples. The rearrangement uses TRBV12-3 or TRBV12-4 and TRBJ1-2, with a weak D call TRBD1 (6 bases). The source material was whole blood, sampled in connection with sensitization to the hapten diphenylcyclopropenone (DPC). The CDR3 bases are TGTGCCAGCAGTAACCAACCGGGACAACGCTATGGCTACACCTTC. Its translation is CASSNQPGQRYGYTF.